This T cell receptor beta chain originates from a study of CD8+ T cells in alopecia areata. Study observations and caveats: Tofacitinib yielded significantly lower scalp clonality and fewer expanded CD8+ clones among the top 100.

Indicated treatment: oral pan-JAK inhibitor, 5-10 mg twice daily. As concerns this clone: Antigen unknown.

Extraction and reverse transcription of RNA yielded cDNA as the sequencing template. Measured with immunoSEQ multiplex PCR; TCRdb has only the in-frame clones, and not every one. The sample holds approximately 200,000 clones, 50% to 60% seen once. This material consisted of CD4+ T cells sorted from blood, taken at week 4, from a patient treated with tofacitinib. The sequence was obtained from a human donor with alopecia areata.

The CDR3 protein is CASSPGQLLGYTF. The CDR3 DNA reads as TGTGCCAGCTCACCAGGGCAGTTACTTGGCTACACCTTC. J is TRBJ1-2 and V is TRBV18, with D unresolved. Germline CDR1 and CDR2: KGHSH and LQKENI. The CDR3 covers 13 residues. The V end was cut by 2 bases, the J end by 7 bases, with 11 bases between.